One and the same sample provided the 14 T cell receptor beta chains below, sequenced in a study of radiotherapy plus CTLA-4 blockade in lung cancer. Libraries were prepared by immunoSEQ multiplex PCR; TCRdb keeps only in-frame clonotypes and omits some of them. The top ten clones hold under 3% of a sample with more than 80,000 clones, 85% to 90% of them seen once. The sequencing used peripheral blood, collected from a patient treated with radiotherapy plus ipilimumab. The receptors originated from a human donor with non-small cell lung cancer that progressed on radiotherapy plus ipilimumab. Some clones in this sample may be carry-over from other donors' samples.

The J gene is TRBJ1-2, the V gene TRBV7-3; D not resolved. The CDR3 runs 13 residues. Trimming left V 5 bases short and J 2 bases short, with 9 bases between. The V gene's germline CDR1 is SGHTA and CDR2 FQGTGA. CDR3 coding DNA: TGTGCCAGCAGCACCCGACTGAACTATGGCTACACCTTC. It specifies CASSTRLNYGYTF.

This clone was picked up one time. Other DNA sequences of this sample code for an identical CDR3. The CDR3 DNA reads TGCAGCGTGGGACAGGAGTATGGCTACACCTTC. Protein: CSVGQEYGYTF. The chain recombines TRBV29-1 with TRBJ1-2; 8 bases map to TRBD1. Germline values: CDR1 SQVTM, CDR2 ANQGSEA. This CDR3 is 11 amino acids long. Losses at the gene ends were 6 bases for V and 5 bases for J; bases not matched to a gene: 2.

The chain uses TRBV5-1 and TRBJ2-7; 12 bases are shared with TRBD1. The CDR3 spans 15 residues. Germline values: CDR1 SGHRS, CDR2 YFSETQ. V shed 5 bases, J shed 3 bases, and the junction held 6 bases outside the gene matches. The CDR3 DNA is TGCGCCAGCAGACAGGGGACAGGGGGCTTCTACGAGCAGTACTTC. Protein product: CASRQGTGGFYEQYF.

The V gene is TRBV5-1, the J gene TRBJ1-1, with 9 positions matching TRBD1. The V and J ends lost 4 bases and 0 bases, in that order; junction bases with no gene match: 7. Germline CDR1 is SGHRS and CDR2 is YFSETQ. This CDR3 spans 16 amino acids. The CDR3 nucleotides read TGCGCCAGCAGCGATCCGGGACAGGGTATGAACACTGAAGCTTTCTTT. Translating it yields CASSDPGQGMNTEAFF.

This chain uses TRBV4-3 with TRBJ1-1, with a weak D call TRBD1 (6 bases). This CDR3 contains 20 residues. Trimming shortened V by 0 bases and J by 6 bases, and 29 bases separated the two germline ends. Germline V gene sequence: CDR1 LGHNA, CDR2 YSLEER. The CDR3 coding sequence is TGCGCCAGCAGCCAAGATATAGGGGCCAGGGGTATTCAGTCCGGCTCTGAAGCTTTCTTT. Residues: CASSQDIGARGIQSGSEAFF.

The rearrangement uses TRBV9 and TRBJ2-1, with TRBD2 as a possible D gene (5 bases). Germline loops: CDR1 SGDLS, CDR2 YYNGEE. The CDR3 loop spans 14 amino acids. The germline V and J ends were trimmed by 3 bases and 4 bases, with 11 bases remaining between them. CDR3 in amino acids: CASSARTVYNEQFF. The CDR3 DNA reads as TGTGCCAGCAGCGCCCGGACTGTGTACAATGAGCAGTTCTTC. The full variable domain, with the rest looked up from reference TRBV9 and TRBJ2-1, is DSGVTQTPKHLITATGQRVTLRCSPRSGDLSVYWYQQSLDQGLQFLIQYYNGEERAKGNILERFSAQQFPDLHSELNLSSLELGDSALYFCASSARTVYNEQFFGPGTRLTVL.

This clone showed up just once. V and J are TRBV4-1 and TRBJ2-1; D possibly uses TRBD1 or TRBD2 (6 bases each). Trimming removed 1 base from V and 4 bases from J, with 20 bases in between. This CDR3 spans 18 amino acids. The germline V gene has CDR1 MGHRA and CDR2 YSYEKL. The CDR3 protein is CASSQVSGAQGLYNEQFF. CDR3 coding DNA: TGCGCCAGCAGCCAAGTTTCGGGGGCGCAAGGTCTGTACAATGAGCAGTTCTTC.

This sequence joins TRBV10-3 and TRBJ2-1; D remains ambiguous. The CDR3 has 13 residues. V was pared by 6 bases and J by 7 bases, with 13 bases between. Germline V gives CDR1 ENHRY, CDR2 SYGVKD. CDR3 sequence (DNA): TGTGCCATCAGCACGAGTATGGGGAATGAGCAGTTCTTC. It translates to CAISTSMGNEQFF.

The sample holds one count of this clone. This sequence joins TRBV19 and TRBJ2-7, with 8 bases that match TRBD1. Germline loops: CDR1 LNHDA, CDR2 SQIVND (reference sequence). This CDR3 region has 13 residues. The V gene end was trimmed by 5 bases and the J gene end by 7 bases; junction bases not matched to a gene: 7. CDR3 DNA sequence: TGTGCCAGTAGTTCCTGGACAGGGTGGGAGCAGTACTTC. Translating gives CASSSWTGWEQYF.

The chain combines TRBV2 with TRBJ2-2, with D possibly matching TRBD1 (6 bases). V gave up 6 bases and J gave up 7 bases, with 18 bases separating them. Germline assignment: CDR1 SNHLY and CDR2 FYNNEI. The CDR3 is 15 amino acids. The CDR3 coding sequence is TGTGCCAGCAGGGAACAGGGACCCCTGGGCGGGGAGCTGTTTTTT. Translation gives CASREQGPLGGELFF.

V usage is TRBV7-2 and J usage is TRBJ2-2; 12 bases agree with TRBD2. Trimming took 5 bases from V and 3 from J; bases not matched to a gene: 4. The CDR3 is 16 amino acids. Germline-derived CDR1 and CDR2 are SGHTA and FQGNSA. The CDR3 nucleotides read TGTGCCAGCAGCATACTAGCGGGGGGATACACCGGGGAGCTGTTTTTT. Protein sequence: CASSILAGGYTGELFF.

This sequence joins TRBV5-1 and TRBJ2-2; weak D call: TRBD1 (7 bases). Germline V lookup: CDR1 SGHRS, CDR2 YFSETQ. Trimming took off 4 bases at V and 5 bases at J, with 15 bases between the two ends. This CDR3 is 15 amino acids long. The CDR3 spells CASSPSGGGTGELFF. The CDR3 bases are TGCGCCAGCAGCCCTTCAGGGGGAGGAACCGGGGAGCTGTTTTTT.

The chain uses TRBV9 and TRBJ1-1; tentative D call: TRBD1 (5 bases). The CDR3 length is 13 residues. Germline-derived CDR1 and CDR2 are SGDLS and YYNGEE. The germline V and J ends were trimmed by 3 bases and 10 bases, with 16 bases remaining between them. The CDR3 bases are TGTGCCAGCAGCGCAGAGGGAAGGGGCCGAGCTTTCTTT. It codes for CASSAEGRGRAFF.

The chain recombines TRBV5-1 with TRBJ2-1; 11 bases align to TRBD2. The CDR3 is made up of 15 amino acids. Germline CDR1 reads SGHRS; CDR2 reads YFSETQ. V shed 2 bases and J 5 bases; nucleotides not matched to a gene: 3. The CDR3 sequence is CASSFSGGADNEQFF. The CDR3 DNA reads as TGCGCCAGCAGCTTTAGCGGGGGGGCAGACAATGAGCAGTTCTTC.